The entry below gives a single T cell receptor beta chain sequence along with its context. The target antigen is unknown. These data originate in a study of T cell responses to AZD1222 COVID-19 vaccine. Profiled with immunoSEQ multiplex PCR; TCRdb holds only in-frame clones, not every one. The sample gives 26,000 or so clones, about 90% of which show up once; 6.5% to 9.5% is in the top ten. Study conclusions and caveats: The donor cohort was predominantly white British with a female majority, and clonal diversity may have been underestimated.

Here the sequenced sample was peripheral blood, taken 28 days after the second AZD1222 dose. The source of this sequence is an adult who received the AZD1222 COVID-19 vaccine.

CDR3 protein: CASHSGRKNEKLFF. The CDR3 DNA follows: TGTGCCAGCCATTCTGGTAGGAAAAATGAAAAACTGTTTTTT. The chain recombines TRBV6-5 with TRBJ1-4; D is unclear. Trimming removed 8 bases from V and 5 bases from J, with 15 bases in between. This CDR3 is 14 amino acids long. The germline gives CDR1 MNHEY, CDR2 SVGAGI.